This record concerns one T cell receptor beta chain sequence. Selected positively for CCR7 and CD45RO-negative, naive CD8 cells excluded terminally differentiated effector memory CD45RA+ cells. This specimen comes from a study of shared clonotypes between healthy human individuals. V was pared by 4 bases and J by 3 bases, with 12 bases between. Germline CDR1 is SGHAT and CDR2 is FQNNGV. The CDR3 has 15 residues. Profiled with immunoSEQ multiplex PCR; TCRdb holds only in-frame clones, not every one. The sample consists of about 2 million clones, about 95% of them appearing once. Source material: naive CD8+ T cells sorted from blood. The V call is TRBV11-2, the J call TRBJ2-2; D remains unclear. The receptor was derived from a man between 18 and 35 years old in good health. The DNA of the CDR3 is TGTGCCAGCAGCTCTGGACCCCTTCACACCGGGGAGCTGTTTTTT. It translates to CASSSGPLHTGELFF.